This T cell receptor (beta chain) was sequenced during a study of CD8 T cells in ankylosing spondylitis. Points from the study as a whole: Earlier reports found some motif variants in synovial fluid and blood in reactive arthritis. Seemingly distinctive of ankylosing spondylitis blood was a TCR beta motif formed by eight highly homologous variants. Reportedly, disease-linked clones are significantly enriched in ankylosing spondylitis patients' matched synovial fluid.

CDR3 size: 13 residues. The V and J ends lost 5 bases and 7 bases, in that order; junction bases with no gene match: 4. Libraries of TCR beta came from quantitative 5'-RACE with molecular barcodes. TCRdb re-analysed the 5' RACE reads in MiXCR, keeping a single row per CDR3 protein. The top ten hold roughly 11% of the sample, which has 200,000 or so distinct CDR3 sequences, roughly 13% seen once. This clonotype was picked up many times. Its specificity is not known. V gene TRBV12-3 or TRBV12-4 combines with J gene TRBJ2-2; TRBD2 agrees at 7 bases. Specimen: blood, either unsorted or a sorted T cell fraction (not recorded which). The receptor was isolated from a female donor with ankylosing spondylitis or in good health (not recorded which). In DNA form, the CDR3 reads TGTGCCAGCAGTCGTGGGGAGGGCGGGGAGCTGTTTTTT. This gives the protein CASSRGEGGELFF.